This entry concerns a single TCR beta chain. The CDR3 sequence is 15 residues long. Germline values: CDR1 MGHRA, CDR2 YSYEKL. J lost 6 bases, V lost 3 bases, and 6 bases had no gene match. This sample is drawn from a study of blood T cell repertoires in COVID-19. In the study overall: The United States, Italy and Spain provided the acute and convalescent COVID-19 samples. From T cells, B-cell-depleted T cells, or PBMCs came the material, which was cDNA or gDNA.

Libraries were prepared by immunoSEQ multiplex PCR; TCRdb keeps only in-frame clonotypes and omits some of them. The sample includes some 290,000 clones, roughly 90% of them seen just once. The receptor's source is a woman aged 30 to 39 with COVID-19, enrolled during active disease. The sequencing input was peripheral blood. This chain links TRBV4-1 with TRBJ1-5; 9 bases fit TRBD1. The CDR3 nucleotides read TGCGCCAGCAGCCAGATGGGACAGGGCCGTCAGCCCCAGCATTTT. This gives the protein CASSQMGQGRQPQHF.